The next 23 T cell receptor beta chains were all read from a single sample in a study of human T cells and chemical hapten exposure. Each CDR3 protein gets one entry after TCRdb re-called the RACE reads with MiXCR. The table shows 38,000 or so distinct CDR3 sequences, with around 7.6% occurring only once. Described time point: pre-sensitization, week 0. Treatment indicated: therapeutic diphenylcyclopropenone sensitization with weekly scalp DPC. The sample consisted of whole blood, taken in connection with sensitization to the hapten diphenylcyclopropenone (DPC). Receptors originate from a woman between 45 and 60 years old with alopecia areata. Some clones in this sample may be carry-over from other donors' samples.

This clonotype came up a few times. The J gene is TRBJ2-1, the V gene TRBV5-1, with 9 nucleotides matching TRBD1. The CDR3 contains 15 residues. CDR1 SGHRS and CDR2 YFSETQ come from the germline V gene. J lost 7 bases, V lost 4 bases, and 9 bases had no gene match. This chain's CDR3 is CASSQYGQGRNEQFF. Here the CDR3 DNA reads TGCGCCAGCAGCCAATACGGACAGGGGAGGAATGAGCAGTTCTTC.

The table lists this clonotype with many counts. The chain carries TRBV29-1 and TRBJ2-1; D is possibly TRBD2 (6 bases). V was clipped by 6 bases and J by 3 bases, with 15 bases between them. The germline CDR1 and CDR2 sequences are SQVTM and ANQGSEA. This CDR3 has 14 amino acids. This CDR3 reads CSVPGGGIYNEQFF. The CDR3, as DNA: TGCAGCGTGCCCGGGGGTGGAATCTACAATGAGCAGTTCTTC.

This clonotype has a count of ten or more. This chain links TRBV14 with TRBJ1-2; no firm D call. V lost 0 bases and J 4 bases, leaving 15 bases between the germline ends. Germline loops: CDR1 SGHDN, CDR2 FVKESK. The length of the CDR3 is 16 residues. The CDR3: CASSQDLKRQAYGYTF. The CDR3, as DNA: TGTGCCAGCAGCCAAGATCTGAAACGGCAGGCCTATGGCTACACCTTC.

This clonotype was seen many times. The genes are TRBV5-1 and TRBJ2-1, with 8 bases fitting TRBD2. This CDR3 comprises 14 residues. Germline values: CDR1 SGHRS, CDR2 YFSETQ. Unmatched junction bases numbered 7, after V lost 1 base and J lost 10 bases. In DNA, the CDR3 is TGCGCCAGCAGCTTGAGGGACTTAGCGGGGGAGCAGTTCTTC. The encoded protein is CASSLRDLAGEQFF.

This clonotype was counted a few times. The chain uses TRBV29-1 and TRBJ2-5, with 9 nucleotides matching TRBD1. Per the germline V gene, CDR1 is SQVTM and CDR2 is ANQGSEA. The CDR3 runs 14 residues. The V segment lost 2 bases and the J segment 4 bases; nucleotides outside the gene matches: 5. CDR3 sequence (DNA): TGCAGCGTTGAAACCGGGACAGGGTTAGAGACCCAGTACTTC. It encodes CSVETGTGLETQYF.

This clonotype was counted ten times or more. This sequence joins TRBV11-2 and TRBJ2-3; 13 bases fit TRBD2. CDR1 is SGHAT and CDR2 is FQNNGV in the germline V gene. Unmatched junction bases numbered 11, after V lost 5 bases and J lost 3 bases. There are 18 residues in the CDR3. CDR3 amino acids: CASSPEGPGLAGTDTQYF. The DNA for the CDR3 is TGTGCCAGCAGCCCGGAGGGCCCGGGACTAGCGGGAACAGATACGCAGTATTTT.

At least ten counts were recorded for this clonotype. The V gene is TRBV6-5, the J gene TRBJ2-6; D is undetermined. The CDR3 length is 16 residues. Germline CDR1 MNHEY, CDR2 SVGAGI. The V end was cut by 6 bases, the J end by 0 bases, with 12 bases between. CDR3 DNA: TGTGCCAGCAGCCCCCGGGTTAGCTCTGGGGCCAACGTCCTGACTTTC. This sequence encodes CASSPRVSSGANVLTF.

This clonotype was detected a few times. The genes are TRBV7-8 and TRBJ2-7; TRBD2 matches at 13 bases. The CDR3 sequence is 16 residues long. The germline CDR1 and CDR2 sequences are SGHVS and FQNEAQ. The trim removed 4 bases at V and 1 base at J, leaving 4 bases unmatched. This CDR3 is CASSSTGLAGSYEQYF. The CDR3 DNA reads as TGTGCCAGCAGCTCGACGGGACTAGCGGGGTCCTACGAGCAGTACTTC. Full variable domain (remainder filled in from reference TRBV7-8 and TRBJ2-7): GAGVSQSPRYKVAKRGQDVALRCDPISGHVSLFWYQQALGQGPEFLTYFQNEAQLDKSGLPSDRFFAERPEGSVSTLKIQRTQQEDSAVYLCASSSTGLAGSYEQYFGPGTRLTVT.

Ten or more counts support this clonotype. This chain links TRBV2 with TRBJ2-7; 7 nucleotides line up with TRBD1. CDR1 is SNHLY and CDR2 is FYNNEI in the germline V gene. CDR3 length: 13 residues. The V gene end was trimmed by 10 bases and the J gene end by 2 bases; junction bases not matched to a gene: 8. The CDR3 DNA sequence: TGTGCCACCCACAGGGGAGCCCCCTACGAGCAGTACTTC. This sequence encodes CATHRGAPYEQYF.

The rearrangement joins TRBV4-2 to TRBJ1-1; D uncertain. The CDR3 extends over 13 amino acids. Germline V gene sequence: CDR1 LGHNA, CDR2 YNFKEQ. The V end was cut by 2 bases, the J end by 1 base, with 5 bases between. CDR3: CASSQKGNTEAFF. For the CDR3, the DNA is TGTGCCAGCAGCCAAAAGGGGAACACTGAAGCTTTCTTT.

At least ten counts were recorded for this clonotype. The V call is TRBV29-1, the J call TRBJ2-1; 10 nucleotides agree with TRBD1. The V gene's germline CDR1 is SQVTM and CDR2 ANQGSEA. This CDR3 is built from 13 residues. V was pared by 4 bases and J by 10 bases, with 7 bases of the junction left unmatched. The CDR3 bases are TGCAGCGTTGGACAGGGGGCTGGGGACGAGCAGTTCTTC. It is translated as CSVGQGAGDEQFF.

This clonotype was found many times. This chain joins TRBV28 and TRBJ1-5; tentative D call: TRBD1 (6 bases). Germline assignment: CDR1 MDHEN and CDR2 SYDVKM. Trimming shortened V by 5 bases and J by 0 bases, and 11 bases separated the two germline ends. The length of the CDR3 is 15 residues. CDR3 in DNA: TGTGCCAGCAGTGAGGGGGGCCATAGCAATCAGCCCCAGCATTTT. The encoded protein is CASSEGGHSNQPQHF.

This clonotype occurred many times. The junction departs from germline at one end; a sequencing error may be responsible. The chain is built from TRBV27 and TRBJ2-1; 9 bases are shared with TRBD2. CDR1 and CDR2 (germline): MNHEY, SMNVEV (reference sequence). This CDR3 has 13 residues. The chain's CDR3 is CASSFGTSGLRIF. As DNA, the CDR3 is TGTGCCAGCAGTTTTGGCACTAGCGGGCTAAGGATCTTC.

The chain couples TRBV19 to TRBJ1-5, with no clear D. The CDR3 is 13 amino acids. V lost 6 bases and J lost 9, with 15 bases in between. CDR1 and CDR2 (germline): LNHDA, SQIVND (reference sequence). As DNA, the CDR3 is TGTGCCAGTAGATCGGACGCCCGCAGGCCCCAGCATTTT. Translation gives CASRSDARRPQHF.

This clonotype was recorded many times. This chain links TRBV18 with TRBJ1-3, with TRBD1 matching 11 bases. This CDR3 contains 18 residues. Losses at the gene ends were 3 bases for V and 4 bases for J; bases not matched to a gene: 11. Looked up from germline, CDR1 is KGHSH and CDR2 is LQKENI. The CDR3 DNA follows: TGTGCCAGCTCACCCATCTCGAGGACAGGGGGCAAAGGAAACACCATATATTTT. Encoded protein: CASSPISRTGGKGNTIYF.

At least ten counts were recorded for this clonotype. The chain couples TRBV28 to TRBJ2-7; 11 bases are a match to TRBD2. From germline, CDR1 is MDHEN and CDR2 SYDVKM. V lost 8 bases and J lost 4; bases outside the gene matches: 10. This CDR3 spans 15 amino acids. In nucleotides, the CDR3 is TGTGCCAGCCTCCAACCCGGACTAGCGGGTTACGAGCAGTACTTC. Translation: CASLQPGLAGYEQYF.

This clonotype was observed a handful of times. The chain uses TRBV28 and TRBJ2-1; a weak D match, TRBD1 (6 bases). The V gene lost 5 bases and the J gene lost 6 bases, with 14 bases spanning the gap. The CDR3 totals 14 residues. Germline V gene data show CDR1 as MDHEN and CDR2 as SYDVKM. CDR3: CASSRWGLGNEQFF. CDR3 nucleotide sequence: TGTGCCAGCAGTCGCTGGGGGCTCGGCAATGAGCAGTTCTTC.

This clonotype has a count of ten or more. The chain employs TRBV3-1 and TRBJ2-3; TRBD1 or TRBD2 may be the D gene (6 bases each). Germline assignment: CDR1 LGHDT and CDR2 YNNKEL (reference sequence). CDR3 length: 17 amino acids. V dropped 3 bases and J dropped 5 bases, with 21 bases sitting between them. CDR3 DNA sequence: TGTGCCAGCAGCCACTTGGAGGGGGGACTCGTCGGAGATACGCAGTATTTT. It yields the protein CASSHLEGGLVGDTQYF.

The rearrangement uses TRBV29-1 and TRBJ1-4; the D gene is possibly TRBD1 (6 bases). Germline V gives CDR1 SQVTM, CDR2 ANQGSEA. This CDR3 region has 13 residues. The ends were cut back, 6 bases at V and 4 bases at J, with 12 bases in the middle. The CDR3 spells CSVQGLGNEKLFF. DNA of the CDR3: TGCAGCGTCCAGGGGTTGGGTAATGAAAAACTGTTTTTT.

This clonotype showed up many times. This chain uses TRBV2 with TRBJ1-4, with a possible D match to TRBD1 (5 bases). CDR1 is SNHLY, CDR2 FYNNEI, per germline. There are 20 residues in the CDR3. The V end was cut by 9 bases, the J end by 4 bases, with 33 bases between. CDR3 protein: CARQEPLLFGGWKSNEKLFF. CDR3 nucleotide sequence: TGTGCCAGACAGGAACCTCTGCTCTTCGGGGGATGGAAGAGTAATGAAAAACTGTTTTTT.

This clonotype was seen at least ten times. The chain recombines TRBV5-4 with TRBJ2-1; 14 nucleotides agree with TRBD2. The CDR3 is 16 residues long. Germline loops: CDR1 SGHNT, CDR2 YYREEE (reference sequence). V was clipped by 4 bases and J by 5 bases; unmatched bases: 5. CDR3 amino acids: CASSRRGLAGDNEQFF. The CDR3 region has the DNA TGTGCCAGCAGCCGCCGGGGACTAGCGGGGGACAATGAGCAGTTCTTC.

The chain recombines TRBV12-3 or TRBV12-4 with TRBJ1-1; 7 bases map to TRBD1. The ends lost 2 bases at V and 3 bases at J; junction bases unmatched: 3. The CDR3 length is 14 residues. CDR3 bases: TGTGCCAGCAGTTTAAAGGGGGCTGACACTGAAGCTTTCTTT. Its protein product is CASSLKGADTEAFF.

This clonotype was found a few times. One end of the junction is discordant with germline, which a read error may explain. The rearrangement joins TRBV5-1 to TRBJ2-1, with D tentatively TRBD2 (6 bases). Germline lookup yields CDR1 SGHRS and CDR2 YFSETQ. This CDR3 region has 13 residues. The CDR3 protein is CATSLTSKNEQFF. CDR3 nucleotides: TGCGCCACCAGCCTCACTAGCAAGAATGAGCAGTTCTTC.